A single sample gave rise to the 29 T cell receptor beta chains below, sequenced in a study of T cells in Graves' hyperthyroidism and ophthalmopathy (dated by TCRdb to the late 2010s). The library relied on multiplex PCR. The run used an Illumina HiSeq 2000. Amplification of TCR beta CDR3 regions was carried out from RNA transcripts. A first-round RT-PCR of the TCR CDR3 used the HTBI primer set with the Qiagen OneStep RT-PCR kit. TCRdb handled the public reads itself, with Q25 trimming in fastp and clone calling in MiXCR, and kept productive beta chains. When rows share a CDR3 protein, they turn into one entry using the most common DNA and genes. The sample table shows more than 500,000 distinct CDR3 sequences, and roughly 14% are seen once. The biggest ten clones account for around 4.5% of the sample. Sequencing was carried out using blood. The source is a woman between 40 and 55 years old with Graves' ophthalmopathy.

This clonotype was picked up many times. The V and J genes are TRBV6-5 and TRBJ2-5; possible D gene TRBD2, 5 bases. V was shortened by 0 bases and J by 3 bases, with 17 bases between the two germline ends. Germline V lookup: CDR1 MNHEY, CDR2 SVGAGI. This CDR3 has 17 residues. CDR3 sequence reads: CASSYSRVGLGEETQYF. DNA for the CDR3: TGTGCCAGCAGTTACTCCCGGGTTGGACTTGGCGAAGAGACCCAGTACTTC.

This clonotype came up many times. The rearrangement joins TRBV28 to TRBJ2-2, with a tentative D call TRBD2 (6 bases). This CDR3 comprises 12 residues. V was trimmed by 8 bases and J by 4 bases, leaving 8 bases between them. From germline, CDR1 is MDHEN and CDR2 SYDVKM. The CDR3 reads CASGGGTGELFF. The CDR3 nucleotides are TGTGCCAGCGGGGGAGGCACCGGGGAGCTGTTTTTT.

This clonotype was detected many times. The chain joins TRBV6-2 or TRBV6-3 to TRBJ2-2; D not certain. CDR3 length: 14 residues. The germline V and J ends were trimmed by 4 bases and 5 bases, with 11 bases remaining between them. Germline assignment: CDR1 MNHEY and CDR2 SVGEGT. The CDR3 sequence is CASSSQILTGELFF. CDR3 sequence (DNA): TGTGCCAGCAGTTCCCAGATTTTAACCGGGGAGCTGTTTTTT.

The chain employs TRBV29-1 and TRBJ2-5, with 7 bases lining up with TRBD1. The length of the CDR3 is 13 residues. V was pared by 7 bases and J by 5 bases, with 10 bases of the junction left unmatched. Germline V gives CDR1 SQVTM, CDR2 ANQGSEA. The CDR3 loop reads CSADDRAGETQYF. CDR3 DNA: TGCAGCGCAGATGACAGGGCGGGCGAGACCCAGTACTTC.

This clonotype was observed a few times. V gene TRBV4-2 combines with J gene TRBJ2-7; D is undetermined. V was cut by 6 bases and J by 2 bases, with 17 bases left in between. The germline gives CDR1 LGHNA, CDR2 YNFKEQ. The length of the CDR3 is 15 residues. The CDR3 reads CASSRSTGPPYEQYF. DNA for the CDR3: TGTGCCAGCAGTCGCTCCACTGGGCCCCCCTACGAGCAGTACTTC.

This clonotype came up a few times. The rearrangement links TRBV30 to TRBJ1-1; 9 bases agree with TRBD1. Losses at the gene ends were 2 bases for V and 4 bases for J; bases not matched to a gene: 20. Germline loops: CDR1 GTSNPN, CDR2 SVGIG (reference sequence). The CDR3 spans 19 residues. DNA of the CDR3: TGTGCCTGGAGTTGGGGCGTGACAGGGGGATTTTTGGGGGGCACTGAAGCTTTCTTT. It specifies CAWSWGVTGGFLGGTEAFF.

Many counts were recorded for this clonotype. The chain joins TRBV20-1 to TRBJ2-7; the D gene is possibly TRBD2 (5 bases). V lost 1 base to trimming and J lost 0 bases, with 10 bases between them. CDR3 size: 14 residues. Germline CDR1 is DFQATT and CDR2 is SNEGSKA (reference sequence). In DNA, the CDR3 is TGCAGTGCTAGAGCCGGTGGGAGCTCCTACGAGCAGTACTTC. This sequence encodes CSARAGGSSYEQYF.

This clonotype has at least ten counts. J is TRBJ1-5 and V is TRBV27; 7 positions agree with TRBD1. The CDR3 loop spans 13 amino acids. Per germline, CDR1 MNHEY and CDR2 SMNVEV (reference sequence). V trimming: 6 bases; J trimming: 3 bases; junction bases outside the gene matches: 2. CDR3 residues: CASRGQNNQPQHF. As DNA, the CDR3 is TGTGCCAGCAGGGGACAGAACAATCAGCCCCAGCATTTT.

This clonotype was seen repeatedly, ten times or more. The chain employs TRBV7-3 and TRBJ2-5; D ambiguous. V gave up 7 bases and J gave up 7 bases, with 37 bases separating them. Germline values: CDR1 SGHTA, CDR2 FQGTGA. The length of the CDR3 is 20 residues. CDR3 loop: CASNTPLLTEAPHHLGTQYF. For the CDR3, the DNA is TGTGCCAGCAACACACCACTACTCACAGAGGCCCCACACCACTTGGGGACCCAGTACTTC.

This clonotype has just one count. This chain links TRBV2 with TRBJ2-5; the D is unclear. This CDR3 has 13 amino acids. V dropped 2 bases and J dropped 2 bases, with 6 bases sitting between them. Germline V gene data show CDR1 as SNHLY and CDR2 as FYNNEI. The CDR3 DNA reads TGTGCCAGCAGTGAATCGGATCAAGAGACCCAGTACTTC. As protein: CASSESDQETQYF.

This clonotype was counted between two and nine times. The gene calls are TRBV7-6 and TRBJ2-2; 9 bases agree with TRBD2. This CDR3 is 16 amino acids long. Germline V gene sequence: CDR1 SGHVS, CDR2 FNYEAQ. Trimming removed 4 bases from V and 5 bases from J; junction bases left unmatched: 8. The CDR3 DNA follows: TGTGCCAGCAGCTCCGTAGCGGGAGCCCCAACCGGGGAGCTGTTTTTT. It encodes CASSSVAGAPTGELFF.

This clonotype was seen repeatedly, ten times or more. The chain joins TRBV6-5 to TRBJ2-2; D may be TRBD1 (5 bases). CDR3 length: 15 residues. Trimming pared 3 bases from V and 1 base from J, leaving 9 bases between. Germline V gene lookup returns CDR1 MNHEY and CDR2 SVGAGI. The CDR3 DNA sequence: TGTGCCAGCAGTTATTCTCAGGGGAACACCGGGGAGCTGTTTTTT. Translating it yields CASSYSQGNTGELFF.

This clonotype showed up just a few times. A read error may explain this, as a much larger clone is one base away. The V call is TRBV6-1, the J call TRBJ2-5; possibly TRBD2 for D (6 bases). This CDR3 is 15 amino acids long. Per the germline V gene, CDR1 is MNHNS and CDR2 is SASEGT. CDR3 bases: TGTGCCAGCAGTCCCGGGGGAGCGTTCCAAGGGACCCAGTACTTC. This gives the protein CASSPGGAFQGTQYF.

This clonotype was seen ten or more times. The gene calls are TRBV7-8 and TRBJ2-7; 8 positions match TRBD1. The junction had 6 bases not matched to a gene; V was cut back by 2 bases and J by 6 bases. Germline values: CDR1 SGHVS, CDR2 FQNEAQ. This CDR3 has 14 amino acids. The CDR3 region has the DNA TGTGCCAGCAGCTTAAAGGACAGGGAAAGCGAGCAGTACTTC. It is translated as CASSLKDRESEQYF. The full variable domain, in which reference TRBV7-8 and TRBJ2-7 provide the parts outside the CDR3, is GAGVSQSPRYKVAKRGQDVALRCDPISGHVSLFWYQQALGQGPEFLTYFQNEAQLDKSGLPSDRFFAERPEGSVSTLKIQRTQQEDSAVYLCASSLKDRESEQYFGPGTRLTVT.

The chain is built from TRBV5-1 and TRBJ1-1; D gene uncertain. The germline V gene encodes CDR1 SGHRS and CDR2 YFSETQ. The CDR3 runs to 15 residues. Trimming cost V 0 bases and J 1 base, with 10 bases left between them. CDR3 sequence reads: CASSLDSPSNTEAFF. Here the CDR3 DNA reads TGCGCCAGCAGCTTGGACAGTCCTTCGAACACTGAAGCTTTCTTT.

There are many counts of this clonotype. The chain carries TRBV28 and TRBJ2-7; D is perhaps TRBD1 or TRBD2 (5 bases each). Germline V gene lookup returns CDR1 MDHEN and CDR2 SYDVKM. V lost 5 bases and J 1 base, leaving 18 bases between the germline ends. This CDR3 contains 16 residues. The CDR3 is CASSLPPRDPSYEQYF. The CDR3 region has the DNA TGTGCCAGCAGTCTCCCACCCCGGGACCCATCCTACGAGCAGTACTTC. The full variable domain, its missing parts supplied by reference TRBV28 and TRBJ2-7, is DVKVTQSSRYLVKRTGEKVFLECVQDMDHENMFWYRQDPGLGLRLIYFSYDVKMKEKGDIPEGYSVSREKKERFSLILESASTNQTSMYLCASSLPPRDPSYEQYFGPGTRLTVT.

The table lists this clonotype with many counts. The chain joins TRBV30 to TRBJ2-5, with D possibly being TRBD1 (5 bases). The V end was cut by 8 bases, the J end by 5 bases, with 18 bases between. Per germline, CDR1 GTSNPN and CDR2 SVGIG (reference sequence). This CDR3 spans 13 amino acids. CDR3 in amino acids: CALGVGARETQYF. CDR3 nucleotides: TGTGCCCTCGGAGTTGGGGCGCGGGAGACCCAGTACTTC. The complete variable domain, with remaining parts taken from reference TRBV30 and TRBJ2-5, reads SQTIHQWPATLVQPVGSPLSLECTVEGTSNPNLYWYRQAAGRGLQLLFYSVGIGQISSEVPQNLSASRPQDRQFILSSKKLLLSDSGFYLCALGVGARETQYFGPGTRLLVL.

This clonotype was counted ten times or more. The CDR3 DNA reads TGCAGCGTTGAAGATCCGGCGGGAGTTCCCTACGAGCAGTACTTC. Translated, it gives CSVEDPAGVPYEQYF. J is TRBJ2-7 and V is TRBV29-1; 7 nucleotides line up with TRBD2. This CDR3 region has 15 residues. The trim removed 0 bases at V and 2 bases at J, leaving 7 bases unmatched. Germline V gene data show CDR1 as SQVTM and CDR2 as ANQGSEA.

This clonotype was observed many times. V is TRBV7-2 and J is TRBJ1-1; 10 positions match TRBD1. Germline V lookup: CDR1 SGHTA, CDR2 FQGNSA. Trimming at V came to 6 bases and at J to 10 bases, leaving 5 bases not matched to a gene. The CDR3 is 12 amino acids. Here the CDR3 DNA reads TGTGCCAGCAGTTCTGGACAGGGGGGAGCTTTCTTT. Encoded protein: CASSSGQGGAFF. Combining the CDR3 with reference TRBV7-2 and TRBJ1-1 gives the whole variable domain GAGVSQSPSNKVTEKGKDVELRCDPISGHTALYWYRQSLGQGLEFLIYFQGNSAPDKSGLPSDRFSAERTGGSVSTLTIQRTQQEDSAVYLCASSSGQGGAFFGQGTRLTVV.

This clonotype has at least ten counts. CDR3 region: CASSFLSGSWYEQYF. The CDR3 DNA reads TGTGCCAGCAGCTTCTTGAGCGGGTCTTGGTACGAGCAGTACTTC. The chain couples TRBV7-9 to TRBJ2-7, with D maybe TRBD2 (6 bases). CDR1 and CDR2 from the germline V gene are SEHNR and FQNEAQ (reference sequence). V lost 3 bases, J lost 4 bases, and 16 bases lay in between. This CDR3 spans 15 amino acids. The whole variable domain, filled in from reference TRBV7-9 and TRBJ2-7, reads DTGVSQNPRHKITKRGQNVTFRCDPISEHNRLYWYRQTLGQGPEFLTYFQNEAQLEKSRLLSDRFSAERPKGSFSTLEIQRTEQGDSAMYLCASSFLSGSWYEQYFGPGTRLTVT.

This clonotype has more than one count but fewer than ten. The chain recombines TRBV12-3 or TRBV12-4 with TRBJ1-2; a weak D match, TRBD1 (5 bases). V was pared by 7 bases and J by 8 bases, with 17 bases between. This CDR3 has 13 residues. CDR3 in amino acids: CASTLGGLEGYTF. The CDR3 DNA follows: TGTGCCAGCACCTTGGGGGGACTGGAGGGCTACACCTTC.

This clonotype showed up many times. A much larger clone differs by one base, so this may be a read error. The V and J genes are TRBV6-5 and TRBJ1-1, with a possible D match to TRBD1 (5 bases). Trimming took off 6 bases at V and 1 base at J, with 9 bases between the two ends. Looked up from germline, CDR1 is MNHEY and CDR2 is SVGAGI. The CDR3 has 13 amino acids. The CDR3 sequence: CASRGLENTEAFF. In DNA, the CDR3 is TGTGCCAGCAGGGGACTGGAGAACACTGAAGCTTTCTTT.

There are many counts of this clonotype. The rearrangement joins TRBV28 to TRBJ1-1; D unresolved. The CDR3 length is 11 residues. The V end lost 5 bases, the J end lost 7 bases, and 8 bases lay between the germline ends. Germline CDR1 is MDHEN and CDR2 is SYDVKM. In DNA form, the CDR3 reads TGTGCCAGCAGTGATTCGGTTGAAGCTTTCTTT. Its translation is CASSDSVEAFF.

V gene TRBV28 combines with J gene TRBJ1-1; no clear D. The V gene lost 6 bases and the J gene lost 7 bases, with 15 bases spanning the gap. The CDR3 totals 13 residues. Germline V gene data show CDR1 as MDHEN and CDR2 as SYDVKM. In DNA form, the CDR3 reads TGTGCCAGCAGCAACCACGACGGCCGTGAAGCTTTCTTT. Protein sequence: CASSNHDGREAFF.

Regarding this clonotype: The conserved phenylalanine or tryptophan normally closing the CDR3 is absent here, so this likely arose from a read error. The chain joins TRBV3-1 to TRBJ2-5, with 8 positions matching TRBD2. V was clipped by 1 base and J by 5 bases; unmatched bases: 6. The CDR3 has 15 amino acids. Germline V lookup: CDR1 LGHDT, CDR2 YNNKEL (reference sequence). The CDR3 reads CASSQGGLGVETQYL. Here the CDR3 DNA reads TGTGCCAGCAGCCAAGGGGGACTAGGAGTGGAGACCCAGTACCTC.

This clonotype was recorded at least ten times. The DNA of the CDR3 is TGTGCCAGCAGTTTTTTAGCGGGACCTGGTGAGCAGTACTTC. The encoded protein is CASSFLAGPGEQYF. The chain joins TRBV28 to TRBJ2-7; 8 nucleotides line up with TRBD2. CDR1 is MDHEN, CDR2 SYDVKM, per germline. The CDR3 has 14 residues. The J segment lost 7 bases and the V segment lost 3 bases, leaving 8 bases of the junction unmatched.

This clonotype was seen repeatedly, ten times or more. The CDR3 reads CASSSGANVLTF. The CDR3 DNA is TGTGCCAGCAGTTCTGGGGCCAACGTCCTGACTTTC. The V and J genes are TRBV27 and TRBJ2-6, with D unresolved. This CDR3 has 12 residues. The V and J ends lost 4 bases and 2 bases respectively, with 0 bases between them. CDR1 and CDR2 (germline): MNHEY, SMNVEV (reference sequence).

This clonotype has at least ten counts. This sequence joins TRBV9 and TRBJ2-5; D not certain. Germline lookup yields CDR1 SGDLS and CDR2 YYNGEE. The CDR3 length is 14 residues. The V end lost 0 bases, the J end lost 2 bases, and 8 bases lay between the germline ends. CDR3 amino acids: CASSVEGNQETQYF. DNA for the CDR3: TGTGCCAGCAGCGTAGAAGGGAATCAAGAGACCCAGTACTTC. The entire variable domain, with the rest obtained from reference TRBV9 and TRBJ2-5, is as follows: DSGVTQTPKHLITATGQRVTLRCSPRSGDLSVYWYQQSLDQGLQFLIQYYNGEERAKGNILERFSAQQFPDLHSELNLSSLELGDSALYFCASSVEGNQETQYFGPGTRLLVL.

This clonotype was detected only a few times. V is TRBV11-1 and J is TRBJ1-1; D perhaps matches TRBD1 (5 bases). V dropped 3 bases and J dropped 5 bases, with 22 bases sitting between them. The CDR3 is made up of 17 amino acids. Germline CDR1 and CDR2: SGHAT and FQDESV (reference sequence). CDR3 coding DNA: TGTGCCAGCAGCTTCATCCCCGGCGGGCCTTCAGGGACTGAAGCTTTCTTT. Its translation is CASSFIPGGPSGTEAFF.